Below, one TCR beta chain is given with its context. Its specificity is unknown. The germline CDR1 and CDR2 sequences are SGHAT and FQNNGV. The CDR3 has 19 residues. The junction had 6 bases not matched to a gene; V was cut back by 1 base and J by 0 bases. Using immunoSEQ multiplex PCR, the repertoire was profiled, and TCRdb retains in-frame clones only, with some absent. Of around 130,000 clones in the sample, roughly nine tenths were seen once. These data come from a study of T cell responses to AZD1222 COVID-19 vaccine. Study-level results: Clonal diversity may have been underestimated in mostly white British donors. The reported proportion of spike-specific TCRs targeting unmutated variant regions was nearly half. Without day 14 samples, only post-peak T cell repertoires were studied.

Sample: peripheral blood, taken 28 days after the second dose of the MenACWY control vaccine. The J gene is TRBJ2-6, the V gene TRBV11-2, with 10 nucleotides matching TRBD1. This receptor was taken from an adult who received the MenACWY meningococcal vaccine as a control. CDR3 protein: CASSLAGTGVGSGANVLTF. CDR3 in DNA: TGTGCCAGCAGCTTAGCGGGGACAGGGGTTGGCTCTGGGGCCAACGTCCTGACTTTC.